A single sample gave rise to the 18 T cell receptor beta chains below, sequenced in a study of control samples from healthy donors and cancer patients. The repertoire was sequenced with immunoSEQ multiplex PCR; TCRdb's copy has only in-frame clones and lacks some. The repertoire holds 150,000 to 180,000 clones, with approximately 96% as singletons. Sequenced material: blood. These receptors were collected from a man aged 40-55 years in good health.

The rearrangement uses TRBV24-1 and TRBJ2-1; maybe TRBD2 (7 bases). The CDR3 totals 17 residues. Between the trimmed V and J ends, which lost 3 bases and 3 bases, there was a span of 17 bases. Germline values: CDR1 KGHDR, CDR2 SFDVKD. This chain's CDR3 is CATSDHLAGANYNEQFF. The CDR3 bases are TGTGCCACCAGTGATCATCTGGCGGGGGCCAACTACAATGAGCAGTTCTTC.

The CDR3 DNA reads as TGTGCCAGCAAGAGTTTGACTAGCGGTTACAATGAGCAGTTCTTC. Translation gives CASKSLTSGYNEQFF. The chain uses TRBV6-6 and TRBJ2-1; 9 bases line up with TRBD2. The J segment lost 4 bases and the V segment lost 7 bases, leaving 8 bases of the junction unmatched. CDR1 is MNHNY and CDR2 is SVGAGI in the germline V gene (reference sequence). The CDR3 sequence is 15 residues long.

The chain has TRBV5-6 and TRBJ2-6; D gene unclear. The length of the CDR3 is 14 residues. In germline, CDR1 is SGHDT, CDR2 YYEEEE. V was trimmed by 4 bases and J by 1 base, leaving 6 bases between them. The CDR3 DNA reads TGTGCCAGCAGCATCGGTTCTGGGGCCAACGTCCTGACTTTC. This translates into CASSIGSGANVLTF.

The chain has TRBV6-5 and TRBJ1-2; D might be TRBD1 (6 bases). CDR3 length: 12 amino acids. CDR1 and CDR2 (germline): MNHEY, SVGAGI. V lost 10 bases and J lost 5, with 14 bases in between. The CDR3 nucleotides are TGTGCCACTAGGACAGATTCGTATGGCTACACCTTC. It is translated as CATRTDSYGYTF.

The chain recombines TRBV6-5 with TRBJ2-4; D unclear. Trimming left V 7 bases short and J 0 bases short, with 13 bases between. The length of the CDR3 is 15 residues. Per the germline V gene, CDR1 is MNHEY and CDR2 is SVGAGI. The DNA for the CDR3 is TGTGCCAGCACCCCCAACCTGCTAGCCAAAAACATTCAGTACTTC. Its protein is CASTPNLLAKNIQYF.

The chain carries TRBV19 and TRBJ2-1; 10 nucleotides match TRBD1. The CDR3 runs 15 residues. Germline CDR1 reads LNHDA; CDR2 reads SQIVND (reference sequence). J was trimmed by 5 bases and V by 4 bases; bases with no gene match: 5. CDR3 region: CASSTGTGVDNEQFF. Here the CDR3 DNA reads TGTGCCAGTAGTACGGGGACAGGGGTGGACAATGAGCAGTTCTTC.

This chain links TRBV5-4 with TRBJ1-5; 11 nucleotides match TRBD1. The length of the CDR3 is 15 residues. Germline V gene data show CDR1 as SGHNT and CDR2 as YYREEE (reference sequence). V lost 10 bases and J lost 2; bases outside the gene matches: 8. In nucleotides, the CDR3 is TGTGCCTTCGGGACAGGGGGTATGGGCAATCAGCCCCAGCATTTT. Residues: CAFGTGGMGNQPQHF.

The V call is TRBV5-1, the J call TRBJ1-1; 8 bases are shared with TRBD1. J lost 4 bases, V lost 4 bases, and 6 bases had no gene match. CDR3 length equals 14 residues. In germline, CDR1 is SGHRS, CDR2 YFSETQ. In DNA form, the CDR3 reads TGCGCCAGCAGCCCTAACAGGGGGGGCACTGAAGCTTTCTTT. It translates to CASSPNRGGTEAFF.

In DNA form, the CDR3 reads TGTGCCAGCAGTCAGGGGGCCTCGTACAATGAGCAGTTCTTC. This codes for CASSQGASYNEQFF. The chain is built from TRBV6-2 or TRBV6-3 and TRBJ2-1, with 8 bases that match TRBD1. Germline assignment: CDR1 MNHEY and CDR2 SVGEGT. The CDR3 contains 14 residues. The J segment lost 4 bases and the V segment lost 5 bases, leaving 4 bases of the junction unmatched.

The J gene is TRBJ1-2, the V gene TRBV5-5, with TRBD1 matching over 9 bases. CDR1 is SGHKS, CDR2 YYEKEE, per germline (reference sequence). Trimming took 0 bases from V and 2 from J; bases not matched to a gene: 5. CDR3 length equals 16 residues. The CDR3 DNA reads as TGTGCCAGCAGCTTGGCCCCGGGACAGGGAAACTATGGCTACACCTTC. Its translation: CASSLAPGQGNYGYTF.

The rearrangement links TRBV7-3 to TRBJ1-2; no reliable D call. The CDR3 is made up of 13 amino acids. V was trimmed by 1 base and J by 8 bases, leaving 11 bases between them. Germline V gives CDR1 SGHTA, CDR2 FQGTGA. CDR3 amino acids: CASSLKGLEGYTF. Written as DNA, the CDR3 is TGTGCCAGCAGCTTAAAGGGTCTCGAGGGCTACACCTTC.

This chain joins TRBV19 and TRBJ1-3; D not certain. Germline V gene lookup returns CDR1 LNHDA and CDR2 SQIVND (reference sequence). The CDR3 spans 17 residues. Trimming pared 5 bases from V and 4 bases from J, leaving 21 bases between. As DNA, the CDR3 is TGTGCCAGTAGTCGCGTGGGCGGTGATCTGCGAGGAAACACCATATATTTT. Translation: CASSRVGGDLRGNTIYF.

This chain connects TRBV7-2 to TRBJ2-2; the match to TRBD1 covers 7 bases. Unmatched junction bases numbered 2, after V lost 7 bases and J lost 0 bases. This CDR3 is built from 14 residues. Looked up from germline, CDR1 is SGHTA and CDR2 is FQGNSA. CDR3 residues: CASIGTANTGELFF. CDR3 bases: TGTGCCAGCATAGGGACAGCGAACACCGGGGAGCTGTTTTTT.

V is TRBV15 and J is TRBJ1-1; TRBD1 matches at 7 bases. Trimming took 3 bases from V and 4 from J; bases not matched to a gene: 11. The germline V gene encodes CDR1 LNHNV and CDR2 YYDKDF (reference sequence). This CDR3 is 16 amino acids long. CDR3 nucleotide sequence: TGTGCCACCAGCAGGGGCTTGACAGGGCCGGGCACTGAAGCTTTCTTT. As protein: CATSRGLTGPGTEAFF.

The chain links TRBV4-1 to TRBJ1-4; D gene unclear. V lost 3 bases and J 4 bases, leaving 6 bases between the germline ends. The CDR3 is 13 residues long. Looked up from germline, CDR1 is MGHRA and CDR2 is YSYEKL. The CDR3 spells CASSQVDNEKLFF. As DNA, the CDR3 is TGCGCCAGCAGCCAGGTTGATAATGAAAAACTGTTTTTT.

The V call is TRBV2, the J call TRBJ1-5; D may be TRBD1 (6 bases). The CDR3 is 14 residues long. CDR1 and CDR2 from the germline V gene are SNHLY and FYNNEI. V dropped 4 bases and J dropped 5 bases, with 12 bases sitting between them. Here the CDR3 DNA reads TGTGCCAGCAGTGGAGGACAGTATCATCAGCCCCAGCATTTT. Its protein is CASSGGQYHQPQHF.

The CDR3 here is CASSFNGGQGAFF. The CDR3 DNA is TGTGCCAGCAGTTTTAATGGGGGGCAGGGAGCTTTCTTT. The V and J genes are TRBV28 and TRBJ1-1; the D gene is possibly TRBD1 (6 bases). Germline CDR1 reads MDHEN; CDR2 reads SYDVKM. V was pared by 3 bases and J by 10 bases, with 15 bases between. This CDR3 is 13 amino acids long.

This clone has just a few counts. This chain uses TRBV5-4 with TRBJ2-5; D is uncertain. V dropped 4 bases and J dropped 1 base, with 11 bases sitting between them. The CDR3 has 14 amino acids. CDR1 and CDR2 from the germline V gene are SGHNT and YYREEE (reference sequence). The CDR3 is CASSGVGLQETQYF. For the CDR3, the DNA is TGTGCCAGCAGCGGTGTGGGCCTCCAAGAGACCCAGTACTTC.